Listed here are 17 T cell receptor beta chains from one sample, sequenced in a study of blood T cell repertoires in COVID-19. Produced via immunoSEQ multiplex PCR; TCRdb's table is partial and in-frame only. The sample has 70,000 to 100,000 clones, roughly 84% seen once. The sample was peripheral blood. These receptors all come from a woman at least 80 years old with acute or convalescent COVID-19.

The chain has TRBV6-1 and TRBJ2-1, with 9 positions matching TRBD2. The trim removed 1 base at V and 12 bases at J, leaving 4 bases unmatched. Germline V CDR1 and CDR2: MNHNS, SASEGT. This CDR3 has 13 amino acids. The chain's CDR3 is CASSEGLAGRQFF. The CDR3 region has the DNA TGTGCCAGCAGTGAAGGGCTAGCGGGGAGGCAGTTCTTC.

J is TRBJ2-1 and V is TRBV19; 7 nucleotides agree with TRBD2. In germline, CDR1 is LNHDA, CDR2 SQIVND (reference sequence). The J segment lost 9 bases and the V segment lost 0 bases, leaving 20 bases of the junction unmatched. The CDR3 covers 19 residues. DNA for the CDR3: TGTGCCAGTAGTATAGATCAACGGAGACGGGACTATCAATCAGCTGAGCAGTTCTTC. Translating gives CASSIDQRRRDYQSAEQFF.

The chain has TRBV11-1 and TRBJ2-2; a weak D match, TRBD1 (6 bases). Trimming cost V 8 bases and J 0 bases, with 13 bases left between them. Germline values: CDR1 SGHAT, CDR2 FQDESV (reference sequence). The CDR3 spans 15 residues. CDR3 in amino acids: CASARQAANTGELFF. CDR3 nucleotides: TGTGCCAGCGCCCGACAGGCTGCGAACACCGGGGAGCTGTTTTTT.

The chain couples TRBV28 to TRBJ1-5, with unresolved D. The V end lost 3 bases, the J end lost 0 bases, and 6 bases lay between the germline ends. The CDR3 sequence is 14 residues long. The V gene's germline CDR1 is MDHEN and CDR2 SYDVKM. CDR3 region: CASSLGVSNQPQHF. The CDR3 coding sequence is TGTGCCAGCAGTTTGGGAGTTAGCAATCAGCCCCAGCATTTT.

The V gene is TRBV6-5, the J gene TRBJ1-2; 8 bases are shared with TRBD1. After removal of 7 bases from V and 0 bases from J, the junction contained 4 bases not matched to a gene. CDR1 is MNHEY and CDR2 is SVGAGI in the germline V gene. The CDR3 contains 14 residues. The CDR3: CASKPGQANYGYTF. The CDR3 coding sequence is TGTGCCAGCAAACCGGGACAGGCTAACTATGGCTACACCTTC.

CDR3 loop: CASSLEQHTEAFF. In DNA form, the CDR3 reads TGTGCCAGCAGCTTGGAACAGCACACTGAAGCTTTCTTT. The chain combines TRBV5-5 with TRBJ1-1; D remains unclear. V dropped 0 bases and J dropped 3 bases, with 6 bases sitting between them. The CDR3 extends over 13 amino acids. The germline gives CDR1 SGHKS, CDR2 YYEKEE (reference sequence).

This chain links TRBV30 with TRBJ2-7; 8 bases fit TRBD1. The germline V gene encodes CDR1 GTSNPN and CDR2 SVGIG (reference sequence). The CDR3 runs to 14 residues. V lost 2 bases, J lost 7 bases, and 10 bases stayed unmatched. DNA of the CDR3: TGTGCCTGGAGTCCCGGGACAGGAAAGTGGGAGCAGTACTTC. This gives the protein CAWSPGTGKWEQYF.

This clone was counted a few times. This sample also contains other DNA sequences that code for the same CDR3. The chain employs TRBV7-3 and TRBJ1-6; 11 nucleotides line up with TRBD1. The germline CDR1 and CDR2 sequences are SGHTA and FQGTGA. V was clipped by 5 bases and J by 9 bases; unmatched bases: 3. There are 14 residues in the CDR3. CDR3 region: CASSQGTGGSPLHF. CDR3 nucleotide sequence: TGTGCCAGCAGCCAAGGGACAGGGGGTTCACCCCTCCACTTT.

The J gene is TRBJ2-5, the V gene TRBV5-1; D is ambiguous. Trimming cost V 6 bases and J 5 bases, with 8 bases left between them. Germline V CDR1 and CDR2: SGHRS, YFSETQ. The CDR3 spans 11 residues. Here the CDR3 reads CASNLEETQYF. CDR3 DNA: TGCGCCAGCAATCTAGAGGAGACCCAGTACTTC.

This chain connects TRBV5-1 to TRBJ1-1; the D gene is possibly TRBD1 (5 bases). V was cut by 4 bases and J by 6 bases, with 16 bases left in between. Germline loops: CDR1 SGHRS, CDR2 YFSETQ. This CDR3 region has 14 residues. The CDR3 reads CASSPTTGVAEAFF. CDR3 sequence (DNA): TGCGCCAGCAGCCCCACTACAGGTGTGGCTGAAGCTTTCTTT.

The chain is built from TRBV7-9 and TRBJ2-1, with a weak D call TRBD2 (6 bases). The CDR3 is made up of 13 amino acids. Germline V gene data show CDR1 as SEHNR and CDR2 as FQNEAQ (reference sequence). Trimming removed 0 bases from V and 15 bases from J, with 15 bases in between. The CDR3 loop reads CASSLAGAGNPFF. CDR3 bases: TGTGCCAGCAGCTTAGCAGGGGCGGGAAATCCGTTCTTC.

This chain links TRBV14 with TRBJ2-1; 12 nucleotides agree with TRBD1. This CDR3 is 15 amino acids long. In germline, CDR1 is SGHDN, CDR2 FVKESK. V lost 4 bases to trimming and J lost 7 bases; unmatched junction nucleotides: 5. The CDR3 bases are TGTGCCAGCAGCCTCCGGGACAGGGGGCGTAATGAGCAGTTCTTC. It encodes CASSLRDRGRNEQFF. Complete variable domain (other parts from reference TRBV14 and TRBJ2-1): EAGVTQFPSHSVIEKGQTVTLRCDPISGHDNLYWYRRVMGKEIKFLLHFVKESKQDESGMPNNRFLAERTGGTYSTLKVQPAELEDSGVYFCASSLRDRGRNEQFFGPGTRLTVL.

The rearrangement links TRBV5-1 to TRBJ1-4; 9 nucleotides match TRBD1. The CDR3 has 17 amino acids. V dropped 0 bases and J dropped 3; count of bases not matched to a gene: 6. Germline values: CDR1 SGHRS, CDR2 YFSETQ. In DNA form, the CDR3 reads TGCGCCAGCAGCTTGGCGGGACAGGGATTATCTAATGAAAAACTGTTTTTT. It codes for CASSLAGQGLSNEKLFF.

The CDR3 is CASSLMWLADSTDTQYF. The CDR3 DNA is TGTGCCAGCAGTTTGATGTGGCTAGCGGATAGCACAGATACGCAGTATTTT. The V gene is TRBV28, the J gene TRBJ2-3, with 7 bases lining up with TRBD2. Germline V lookup: CDR1 MDHEN, CDR2 SYDVKM. The V gene end was trimmed by 3 bases and the J gene end by 0 bases; junction bases not matched to a gene: 9. The CDR3 totals 17 residues.

The chain links TRBV19 to TRBJ1-1; no clear D. V was trimmed by 3 bases and J by 3 bases, leaving 14 bases between them. The CDR3 covers 15 residues. CDR1 LNHDA and CDR2 SQIVND come from the germline V gene (reference sequence). CDR3 protein: CASSIWAGRDTEAFF. Here the CDR3 DNA reads TGTGCCAGTAGTATCTGGGCAGGTAGAGACACTGAAGCTTTCTTT.

The chain recombines TRBV19 with TRBJ2-3; D gene unclear. The CDR3 is 12 residues long. Germline CDR1 is LNHDA and CDR2 is SQIVND (reference sequence). The V gene lost 5 bases and the J gene lost 6 bases, with 9 bases spanning the gap. CDR3 bases: TGTGCCAGTAGTTCCCCTCTGGATACGCAGTATTTT. This sequence encodes CASSSPLDTQYF.

The chain recombines TRBV2 with TRBJ1-3; tentative D call: TRBD1 (6 bases). This CDR3 has 16 amino acids. Trimming removed 0 bases from V and 4 bases from J, with 13 bases in between. Germline V gene lookup returns CDR1 SNHLY and CDR2 FYNNEI. The CDR3 region is CASSEAAGVSGNTIYF. As DNA, the CDR3 is TGTGCCAGCAGTGAAGCCGCAGGGGTGTCCGGAAACACCATATATTTT.